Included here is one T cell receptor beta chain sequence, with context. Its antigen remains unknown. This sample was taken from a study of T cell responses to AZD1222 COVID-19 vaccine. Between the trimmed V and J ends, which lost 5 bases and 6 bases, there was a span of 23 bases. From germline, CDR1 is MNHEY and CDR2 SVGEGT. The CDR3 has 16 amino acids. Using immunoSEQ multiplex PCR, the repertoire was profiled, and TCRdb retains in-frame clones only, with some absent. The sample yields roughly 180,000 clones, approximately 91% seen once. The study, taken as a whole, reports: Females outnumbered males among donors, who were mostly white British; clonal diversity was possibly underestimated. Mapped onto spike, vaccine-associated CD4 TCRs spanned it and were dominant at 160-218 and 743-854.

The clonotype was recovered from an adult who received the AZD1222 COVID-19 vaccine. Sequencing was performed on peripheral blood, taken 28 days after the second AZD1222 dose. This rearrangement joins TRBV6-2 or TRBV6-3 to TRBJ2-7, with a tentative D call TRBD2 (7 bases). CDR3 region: CASSTPGGGGTIEQYF. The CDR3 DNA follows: TGTGCCAGCAGTACCCCCGGGGGAGGGGGAACTATCGAGCAGTACTTC.